Below, 20 T cell receptor beta chains from the same sample are listed, as sequenced in a study of early T cells in non-severe SARS-CoV-2 infection. Via MiXCR, TCRdb re-called the 5' RACE reads, giving one row per CDR3 protein. The table has over 50,000 distinct CDR3 sequences, roughly 10% seen once. Source material: whole blood. Receptor source: an adult who was a healthcare worker with PCR-confirmed SARS-CoV-2 infection or an uninfected control (not recorded which).

This clonotype was picked up many times. The rearrangement uses TRBV5-1 and TRBJ2-5, with D unresolved. The CDR3 extends over 14 amino acids. Germline-derived CDR1 and CDR2 are SGHRS and YFSETQ. Trimming pared 2 bases from V and 2 bases from J, leaving 10 bases between. The CDR3 reads CASSFRTPQETQYF. CDR3 bases: TGCGCCAGCAGCTTTAGGACCCCACAAGAGACCCAGTACTTC.

This clonotype was seen repeatedly, ten times or more. The chain combines TRBV24-1 with TRBJ2-1; D unresolved. The CDR3 is made up of 13 amino acids. V gave up 3 bases and J gave up 13 bases, with 15 bases separating them. The germline CDR1 and CDR2 sequences are KGHDR and SFDVKD. The DNA for the CDR3 is TGTGCCACCAGTGATCCCGGCCAAAAGGGACAGTTCTTC. Residues: CATSDPGQKGQFF.

This clonotype was found a few times. This chain links TRBV5-5 with TRBJ2-7; 7 nucleotides align to TRBD1. Germline CDR1 reads SGHKS; CDR2 reads YYEKEE (reference sequence). The V segment lost 0 bases and the J segment 3 bases; nucleotides outside the gene matches: 3. This CDR3 region has 14 residues. DNA of the CDR3: TGTGCCAGCAGCTTGGAGGGACAGTGCTACGAGCAGTACTTC. It encodes CASSLEGQCYEQYF. The whole variable domain, filled in from reference TRBV5-5 and TRBJ2-7, reads DAGVTQSPTHLIKTRGQQVTLRCSPISGHKSVSWYQQVLGQGPQFIFQYYEKEERGRGNFPDRFSARQFPNYSSELNVNALLLGDSALYLCASSLEGQCYEQYFGPGTRLTVT.

This clonotype was seen only a few times. This chain uses TRBV20-1 with TRBJ1-2, with D tentatively TRBD1 (5 bases). The V end lost 5 bases, the J end lost 6 bases, and 16 bases lay between the germline ends. CDR3 length equals 13 residues. Germline loops: CDR1 DFQATT, CDR2 SNEGSKA (reference sequence). The CDR3 nucleotides are TGCAGTGCTGGAACTAAGGGGCTGAATGGCTACACCTTC. Translated: CSAGTKGLNGYTF.

A few counts support this clonotype. The chain carries TRBV3-2 and TRBJ1-5; TRBD1, the D gene given by the table, was not confirmed from the DNA. TRBV3-2 is listed as a pseudogene. The CDR3 sequence is 15 residues long. CDR3 in DNA: TGTGCCAGCAGCCAGGGGACAGGCGCCAATCAGCCCCAGCATTTT. Translation: CASSQGTGANQPQHF.

This clonotype was seen many times. This rearrangement joins TRBV10-3 to TRBJ1-2, with 11 bases that match TRBD1. Germline V CDR1 and CDR2: ENHRY, SYGVKD. Losses at the gene ends were 6 bases for V and 5 bases for J; bases not matched to a gene: 5. The CDR3 covers 14 residues. CDR3 bases: TGTGCCATCAGGCGGACAGGGGGCGGATATGGCTACACCTTC. It is translated as CAIRRTGGGYGYTF.

In its sample, this clonotype was seen many times. The chain couples TRBV7-9 to TRBJ2-7; 14 nucleotides agree with TRBD2. V lost 5 bases and J lost 5; bases outside the gene matches: 8. This CDR3 region has 16 residues. Per germline, CDR1 SEHNR and CDR2 FQNEAQ (reference sequence). The CDR3 region is CASSVGTSGGLDEQYF. Written as DNA, the CDR3 is TGTGCCAGCAGCGTCGGGACTAGCGGGGGTTTAGACGAGCAGTACTTC. The variable domain in full, completed from reference TRBV7-9 and TRBJ2-7, reads DTGVSQNPRHKITKRGQNVTFRCDPISEHNRLYWYRQTLGQGPEFLTYFQNEAQLEKSRLLSDRFSAERPKGSFSTLEIQRTEQGDSAMYLCASSVGTSGGLDEQYFGPGTRLTVT.

This clonotype was picked up many times. The rearrangement uses TRBV19 and TRBJ1-5; possible D gene TRBD1, 6 bases. The germline V gene has CDR1 LNHDA and CDR2 SQIVND (reference sequence). The CDR3 consists of 13 residues. Trimming pared 7 bases from V and 2 bases from J, leaving 9 bases between. DNA of the CDR3: TGTGCCAGTACGACAGGAGGCAATCAGCCCCAGCATTTT. It encodes CASTTGGNQPQHF.

This clonotype was counted a few times. J is TRBJ2-3 and V is TRBV19, with TRBD2 identical over 8 bases. This CDR3 spans 16 amino acids. The trim removed 3 bases at V and 0 bases at J, leaving 5 bases unmatched. Germline CDR1 is LNHDA and CDR2 is SQIVND (reference sequence). The CDR3 loop is CASSIRGGTSTDTQYF. The CDR3 nucleotides are TGTGCCAGTAGTATCCGGGGGGGCACTAGCACAGATACGCAGTATTTT.

This clonotype has at least ten counts. The chain employs TRBV29-1 and TRBJ1-2; no clear D gene. V lost 8 bases, J lost 6 bases, and 22 bases lay in between. This CDR3 contains 14 residues. Germline V gives CDR1 SQVTM, CDR2 ANQGSEA. Written as DNA, the CDR3 is TGCAGCTCCCTAAGTATTAATCTCGAGGATGGCTACACCTTC. As protein: CSSLSINLEDGYTF. The full variable domain, with the rest looked up from reference TRBV29-1 and TRBJ1-2, is SAVISQKPSRDICQRGTSLTIQCQVDSQVTMMFWYRQQPGQSLTLIATANQGSEATYESGFVIDKFPISRPNLTFSTLTVSNMSPEDSSIYLCSSLSINLEDGYTFGSGTRLTVV.

This clonotype occurred many times. V and J are TRBV6-2 or TRBV6-3 and TRBJ1-2; the D is unclear. Per the germline V gene, CDR1 is MNHEY and CDR2 is SVGEGT. The CDR3 length is 13 residues. V was pared by 7 bases and J by 3 bases, with 12 bases between. For the CDR3, the DNA is TGTGCCAGCACCATGGGTCAGTACTATGGCTACACCTTC. Its protein is CASTMGQYYGYTF.

In its sample, this clonotype was seen many times. The J gene is TRBJ1-2, the V gene TRBV5-4, with 11 bases aligning to TRBD1. Germline V CDR1 and CDR2: SGHNT, YYREEE (reference sequence). This CDR3 contains 15 residues. V shed 2 bases and J 6 bases; nucleotides not matched to a gene: 6. Here the CDR3 reads CASSFPGQGANGYTF. CDR3 coding DNA: TGTGCCAGCAGCTTCCCTGGACAGGGGGCGAATGGCTACACCTTC.

V and J are TRBV28 and TRBJ2-3, with D maybe TRBD2 (5 bases). CDR1 and CDR2 (germline): MDHEN, SYDVKM. The V end lost 2 bases, the J end lost 3 bases, and 12 bases lay between the germline ends. The CDR3 spans 15 residues. CDR3 sequence: CASSLGGSGTDTQYF. CDR3 coding DNA: TGTGCCAGCAGTTTAGGTGGCTCGGGAACAGATACGCAGTATTTT.

This clonotype has just a few counts. The chain combines TRBV13 with TRBJ2-7, with 7 bases lining up with TRBD1. Trimming took 0 bases from V and 2 from J; bases not matched to a gene: 4. The CDR3 extends over 15 amino acids. Germline V gene sequence: CDR1 PRHDT, CDR2 FYEKMQ (reference sequence). The CDR3 loop reads CASSLGGQFPYEQYF. The CDR3 nucleotides are TGTGCCAGCAGCTTAGGGGGACAGTTCCCCTACGAGCAGTACTTC.

This clonotype appeared many times. CDR3: CSATTEGQGRSPLHF. The CDR3 coding sequence is TGCAGTGCTACAACGGAGGGACAAGGGAGGTCACCCCTCCACTTT. This sequence joins TRBV20-1 and TRBJ1-6, with D tentatively TRBD1 (6 bases). With 4 bases removed from V and 10 bases from J, the gap between germline ends came to 20 bases. The CDR3 covers 15 residues. Germline V gene sequence: CDR1 DFQATT, CDR2 SNEGSKA (reference sequence).

This clonotype was recorded a few times. CDR3 coding DNA: TGTGCCAGCAGTTACTCGAGAGCCGGTAATGAAAAACTGTTTTTT. Translation: CASSYSRAGNEKLFF. The V and J genes are TRBV6-6 and TRBJ1-4; the D is unclear. Germline V gives CDR1 MNHNY, CDR2 SVGAGI (reference sequence). The V end was cut by 0 bases, the J end by 4 bases, with 9 bases between. CDR3 length: 15 amino acids.

This clonotype has at least ten counts. The chain employs TRBV5-1 and TRBJ1-5, with 8 nucleotides matching TRBD1. This CDR3 spans 14 amino acids. The germline CDR1 and CDR2 sequences are SGHRS and YFSETQ. Trimming took 0 bases from V and 6 from J; bases not matched to a gene: 2. The CDR3 DNA reads TGCGCCAGCAGCTTGGGACAGGGGATTCAGCCCCAGCATTTT. Its protein product is CASSLGQGIQPQHF.

V gene TRBV6-5 combines with J gene TRBJ2-1; 8 nucleotides align to TRBD1. The junction had 8 bases not matched to a gene; V was cut back by 6 bases and J by 7 bases. The CDR3 spans 14 residues. From germline, CDR1 is MNHEY and CDR2 SVGAGI. The CDR3 region has the DNA TGTGCCAGCAGGGGGACAGGCGATAGGAATGAGCAGTTCTTC. This codes for CASRGTGDRNEQFF.

In this sample, this clonotype turned up many times. V is TRBV9 and J is TRBJ1-3; a possible D gene is TRBD1 (5 bases). This CDR3 has 17 residues. CDR1 is SGDLS, CDR2 YYNGEE, per germline. V was shortened by 6 bases and J by 1 base, with 20 bases between the two germline ends. CDR3: CASTTGRPGTSGNTIYF. The CDR3 DNA is TGTGCCAGCACGACGGGAAGGCCGGGGACGTCTGGAAACACCATATATTTT.

This clonotype was found many times. The rearrangement links TRBV30 to TRBJ2-3; no reliable D call. The V gene's germline CDR1 is GTSNPN and CDR2 SVGIG (reference sequence). The CDR3 totals 14 residues. V was clipped by 3 bases and J by 3 bases, with 13 bases between them. In nucleotides, the CDR3 is TGTGCCTGGAGGGGCGTTGGAAGTACAGATACGCAGTATTTT. As protein: CAWRGVGSTDTQYF. The full variable domain, with the rest looked up from reference TRBV30 and TRBJ2-3, is SQTIHQWPATLVQPVGSPLSLECTVEGTSNPNLYWYRQAAGRGLQLLFYSVGIGQISSEVPQNLSASRPQDRQFILSSKKLLLSDSGFYLCAWRGVGSTDTQYFGPGTRLTVL.